Each of the 25 T cell receptor beta chains below was sequenced from the same sample in a study of cytomegalovirus exposure and HLA in healthy donors. Primers included in the PCR were 60 Vbeta and 13 Jbeta primers. The repertoire was sequenced with immunoSEQ multiplex PCR; TCRdb's copy has only in-frame clones and lacks some. The sample holds hundreds of thousands of clones, about 75% seen once. Sequenced material: PBMCs. The receptor set was obtained from a woman aged 25 to 39 in good health and CMV-seronegative.

The chain uses TRBV19 and TRBJ1-5; the D gene is possibly TRBD1 (5 bases). Looked up from germline, CDR1 is LNHDA and CDR2 is SQIVND (reference sequence). The CDR3 consists of 14 residues. V was cut by 6 bases and J by 1 base, with 10 bases left in between. The CDR3 region has the DNA TGTGCCAGTAGCGGGGGGTGGAGCAATCAGCCCCAGCATTTT. Encoded protein: CASSGGWSNQPQHF.

The chain links TRBV15 to TRBJ2-7; TRBD2 is a possible D gene (7 bases). V dropped 5 bases and J dropped 4 bases, with 15 bases sitting between them. This CDR3 region has 14 residues. Germline lookup yields CDR1 LNHNV and CDR2 YYDKDF (reference sequence). The chain's CDR3 is CATSQGLADYEQYF. CDR3 nucleotide sequence: TGTGCCACCAGCCAGGGGCTAGCGGATTACGAGCAGTACTTC. The full variable domain, its missing parts supplied by reference TRBV15 and TRBJ2-7, is DAMVIQNPRYQVTQFGKPVTLSCSQTLNHNVMYWYQQKSSQAPKLLFHYYDKDFNNEADTPDNFQSRRPNTSFCFLDIRSPGLGDTAMYLCATSQGLADYEQYFGPGTRLTVT.

The V gene is TRBV30, the J gene TRBJ1-4; 7 bases agree with TRBD1. The CDR3 runs to 13 residues. Germline V gene sequence: CDR1 GTSNPN, CDR2 SVGIG (reference sequence). V was pared by 5 bases and J by 4 bases, with 4 bases of the junction left unmatched. The CDR3 loop reads CAWAGGGNEKLFF. The CDR3 DNA follows: TGTGCCTGGGCAGGGGGTGGTAATGAAAAACTGTTTTTT.

The chain uses TRBV7-2 and TRBJ2-3; D not certain. V was cut by 4 bases and J by 2 bases, with 4 bases left in between. CDR1 and CDR2 from the germline V gene are SGHTA and FQGNSA. The CDR3 length is 12 residues. CDR3 region: CASSSSTDTQYF. In nucleotides, the CDR3 is TGTGCCAGCAGCTCGTCCACAGATACGCAGTATTTT.

This clone appeared a few times. The chain carries TRBV9 and TRBJ2-5, with 10 nucleotides matching TRBD1. Germline lookup yields CDR1 SGDLS and CDR2 YYNGEE. The ends lost 4 bases at V and 5 bases at J; junction bases unmatched: 8. The CDR3 loop spans 15 amino acids. The CDR3 nucleotides are TGTGCCAGCAGCCTGACAGGGGGCGCGGAGGAGACCCAGTACTTC. Translation: CASSLTGGAEETQYF.

This clone was counted a few times. The J gene is TRBJ1-1, the V gene TRBV11-3; D is unclear. The V gene's germline CDR1 is SGHNT and CDR2 YENEEA. The CDR3 loop spans 16 amino acids. Trimming stripped 1 base from V and 4 bases from J, with 16 bases between. CDR3 DNA sequence: TGTGCCAGCAGCTTAGGTGGAGGGAGGATGGGCACTGAAGCTTTCTTT. Its translation: CASSLGGGRMGTEAFF.

On this clone: This sample includes further DNA sequences coding for the same CDR3. V gene TRBV7-9 combines with J gene TRBJ2-1, with a tentative D call TRBD2 (5 bases). Trimming took off 1 base at V and 8 bases at J, with 6 bases between the two ends. Germline V gene sequence: CDR1 SEHNR, CDR2 FQNEAQ (reference sequence). The CDR3 spans 12 residues. CDR3 DNA sequence: TGTGCCAGCAGCTTAGGGGGAGATGAGCAGTTCTTC. This sequence encodes CASSLGGDEQFF.

The genes are TRBV5-4 and TRBJ1-3, with TRBD1 identical over 7 bases. The CDR3 contains 15 residues. Germline CDR1 is SGHNT and CDR2 is YYREEE (reference sequence). The V and J ends lost 4 bases and 4 bases, in that order; junction bases with no gene match: 8. The CDR3 loop is CASSPDRASGNTIYF. The CDR3 DNA is TGTGCCAGCAGCCCTGACAGGGCGAGCGGAAACACCATATATTTT.

The V call is TRBV7-8, the J call TRBJ2-1; D perhaps matches TRBD2 (6 bases). Germline V lookup: CDR1 SGHVS, CDR2 FQNEAQ. CDR3 length: 16 amino acids. Trimming stripped 5 bases from V and 0 bases from J, with 14 bases between. The CDR3 nucleotides are TGTGCCAGCAGCCGAGCGGGCCCGAGCTCCTACAATGAGCAGTTCTTC. Protein product: CASSRAGPSSYNEQFF.

V usage is TRBV5-1 and J usage is TRBJ2-3, with D possibly being TRBD1 (5 bases). The CDR3 runs to 16 residues. V gave up 6 bases and J gave up 2 bases, with 19 bases separating them. Germline assignment: CDR1 SGHRS and CDR2 YFSETQ. DNA for the CDR3: TGCGCCAGCATTCTTGGGGTTGACAGTACCACAGATACGCAGTATTTT. Protein: CASILGVDSTTDTQYF.

CDR3 in DNA: TGTGCCAGCAGTTCATTTAGGACAGGAAAGGCCATGAACACTGAAGCTTTCTTT. It translates to CASSSFRTGKAMNTEAFF. The genes are TRBV7-9 and TRBJ1-1; 7 bases match TRBD1. Germline V gene sequence: CDR1 SEHNR, CDR2 FQNEAQ (reference sequence). The ends lost 6 bases at V and 0 bases at J; junction bases unmatched: 16. The CDR3 contains 18 residues.

The chain joins TRBV19 to TRBJ1-5; D perhaps matches TRBD1 (6 bases). Trimming pared 7 bases from V and 3 bases from J, leaving 16 bases between. There are 15 residues in the CDR3. CDR1 and CDR2 from the germline V gene are LNHDA and SQIVND (reference sequence). CDR3 bases: TGTGCCAGTAATCCGGGAGGACAGCTCAATCAGCCCCAGCATTTT. Encoded protein: CASNPGGQLNQPQHF.

The chain links TRBV6-5 to TRBJ1-1; 8 nucleotides line up with TRBD1. The length of the CDR3 is 14 residues. Germline-derived CDR1 and CDR2 are MNHEY and SVGAGI. V lost 6 bases to trimming and J lost 6 bases; unmatched junction nucleotides: 9. CDR3 sequence: CASSPGTGRAEAFF. As DNA, the CDR3 is TGTGCCAGCAGCCCCGGGACAGGTAGGGCTGAAGCTTTCTTT.

The chain couples TRBV27 to TRBJ2-7; 10 bases match TRBD2. The CDR3 runs 14 residues. With V trimmed by 10 bases and J by 2 bases, 8 bases remained unmatched. Germline-derived CDR1 and CDR2 are MNHEY and SMNVEV (reference sequence). For the CDR3, the DNA is TGTGCCAACGGTGTTGGACTAGCGGCCTACGAGCAGTACTTC. The encoded protein is CANGVGLAAYEQYF.

The chain uses TRBV2 and TRBJ2-5; possible D gene TRBD1, 6 bases. V was trimmed by 7 bases and J by 4 bases, leaving 13 bases between them. The germline CDR1 and CDR2 sequences are SNHLY and FYNNEI. The CDR3 spans 13 residues. The CDR3: CASKGVSTETQYF. The CDR3 coding sequence is TGTGCCAGCAAGGGGGTCAGCACAGAGACCCAGTACTTC.

This rearrangement joins TRBV7-9 to TRBJ1-2; tentatively, D is TRBD1 (5 bases). Germline lookup yields CDR1 SEHNR and CDR2 FQNEAQ (reference sequence). The CDR3 contains 16 residues. With 2 bases removed from V and 2 bases from J, the gap between germline ends came to 15 bases. The CDR3 coding sequence is TGTGCCAGCAGCTTATTTCCGGACATAGGGAACTATGGCTACACCTTC. Protein product: CASSLFPDIGNYGYTF.

The chain combines TRBV5-4 with TRBJ1-1; no firm D call. The V end was cut by 2 bases, the J end by 3 bases, with 14 bases between. The CDR3 extends over 15 amino acids. Germline V gives CDR1 SGHNT, CDR2 YYREEE (reference sequence). The CDR3 DNA sequence: TGTGCCAGCAGCTTTAATGCGGGAGGTTACACTGAAGCTTTCTTT. Its translation is CASSFNAGGYTEAFF.

The chain is built from TRBV20-1 and TRBJ1-4, with no clear D. The CDR3 extends over 11 amino acids. Germline CDR1 is DFQATT and CDR2 is SNEGSKA (reference sequence). The CDR3 protein is CRGLMGEKLFF. The CDR3 region has the DNA TGCAGAGGTTTGATGGGCGAAAAACTGTTTTTT.

This clone was seen just once. The J gene is TRBJ2-7, the V gene TRBV7-9; 7 bases fit TRBD2. The V segment lost 5 bases and the J segment 6 bases; nucleotides outside the gene matches: 10. Germline lookup yields CDR1 SEHNR and CDR2 FQNEAQ (reference sequence). The CDR3 contains 14 residues. As DNA, the CDR3 is TGTGCCAGCAGCCATACCGCGGGAGTAGGCGAGCAGTACTTC. Protein sequence: CASSHTAGVGEQYF. The full variable domain, completed using reference TRBV7-9 and TRBJ2-7, is DTGVSQNPRHKITKRGQNVTFRCDPISEHNRLYWYRQTLGQGPEFLTYFQNEAQLEKSRLLSDRFSAERPKGSFSTLEIQRTEQGDSAMYLCASSHTAGVGEQYFGPGTRLTVT.

This clone has just a few counts. The chain links TRBV6-5 to TRBJ1-2; D gene uncertain. Between the trimmed V and J ends, which lost 4 bases and 4 bases, there was a span of 13 bases. The CDR3 runs to 14 residues. Germline-derived CDR1 and CDR2 are MNHEY and SVGAGI. This chain's CDR3 is CASSSNAGSYGYTF. The CDR3 nucleotides read TGTGCCAGCAGTTCAAACGCAGGATCCTATGGCTACACCTTC.

The V and J genes are TRBV7-8 and TRBJ1-6; 8 nucleotides agree with TRBD1. The CDR3 has 13 residues. CDR1 and CDR2 (germline): SGHVS, FQNEAQ. V was clipped by 10 bases and J by 7 bases; unmatched bases: 6. CDR3 bases: TGTGCCACCAGACAGGGGAGGAATTCACCCCTCCACTTT. Translation gives CATRQGRNSPLHF.

The chain employs TRBV18 and TRBJ1-2; 8 positions match TRBD1. CDR3 length: 17 residues. With 3 bases clipped from V and 4 bases from J, the junction kept 13 bases outside the gene matches. Germline assignment: CDR1 KGHSH and CDR2 LQKENI. CDR3 sequence: CASSPSTSRGTGYGYTF. The CDR3 DNA reads as TGTGCCAGCTCACCGTCCACGTCCCGGGGGACAGGCTATGGCTACACCTTC.

The chain joins TRBV30 to TRBJ1-2, with a possible D match to TRBD1 (5 bases). V dropped 2 bases and J dropped 2 bases, with 12 bases sitting between them. This CDR3 has 14 amino acids. In germline, CDR1 is GTSNPN, CDR2 SVGIG (reference sequence). CDR3 sequence reads: CAWSSRTRNYGYTF. The DNA for the CDR3 is TGTGCCTGGAGTTCCAGGACAAGGAACTATGGCTACACCTTC.

This rearrangement joins TRBV7-2 to TRBJ2-3; D gene ambiguous. Germline CDR1 SGHTA, CDR2 FQGNSA. V was cut by 2 bases and J by 2 bases, with 11 bases left in between. The CDR3 sequence is 15 residues long. The CDR3: CASSLSRSLTDTQYF. The CDR3 DNA sequence: TGTGCCAGCAGCTTATCCCGGTCCCTCACAGATACGCAGTATTTT.

This chain uses TRBV6-5 with TRBJ2-2, with D hard to call. Trimming shortened V by 5 bases and J by 5 bases, and 9 bases separated the two germline ends. The germline V gene has CDR1 MNHEY and CDR2 SVGAGI. This CDR3 is 13 amino acids long. CDR3 in DNA: TGTGCCAGCAGTCTTAGCTCTACCGGGGAGCTGTTTTTT. Its translation is CASSLSSTGELFF.